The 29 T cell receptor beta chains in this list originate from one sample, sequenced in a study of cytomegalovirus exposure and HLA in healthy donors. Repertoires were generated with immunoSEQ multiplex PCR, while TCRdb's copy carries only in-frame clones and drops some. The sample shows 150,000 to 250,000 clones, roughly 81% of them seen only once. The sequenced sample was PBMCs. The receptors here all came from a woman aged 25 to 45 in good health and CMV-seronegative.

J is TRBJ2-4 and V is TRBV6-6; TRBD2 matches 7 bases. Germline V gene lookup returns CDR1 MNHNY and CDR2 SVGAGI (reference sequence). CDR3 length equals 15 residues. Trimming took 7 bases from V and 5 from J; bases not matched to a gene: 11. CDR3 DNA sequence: TGTGCCAGCAATATAGCGGGCGGGGCGGAAAACATTCAGTACTTC. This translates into CASNIAGGAENIQYF.

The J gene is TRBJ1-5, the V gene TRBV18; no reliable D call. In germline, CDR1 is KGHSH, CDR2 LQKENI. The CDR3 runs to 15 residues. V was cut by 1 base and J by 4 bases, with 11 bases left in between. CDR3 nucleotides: TGTGCCAGCTCACCACGAGGAGGCTCAAATCAGCCCCAGCATTTT. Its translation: CASSPRGGSNQPQHF.

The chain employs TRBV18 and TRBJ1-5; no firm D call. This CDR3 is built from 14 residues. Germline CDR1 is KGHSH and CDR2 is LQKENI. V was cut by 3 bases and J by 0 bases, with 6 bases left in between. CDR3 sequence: CASSPTNSNQPQHF. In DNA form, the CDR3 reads TGTGCCAGCTCACCTACTAATAGCAATCAGCCCCAGCATTTT.

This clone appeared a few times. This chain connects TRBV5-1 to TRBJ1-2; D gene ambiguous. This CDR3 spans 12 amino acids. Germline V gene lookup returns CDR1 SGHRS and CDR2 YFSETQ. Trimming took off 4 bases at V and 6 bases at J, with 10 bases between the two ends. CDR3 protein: CASSPQTNGYTF. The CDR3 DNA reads TGCGCCAGCAGCCCCCAGACAAATGGCTACACCTTC.

DNA for the CDR3: TGCGCCAGCCACGGCGGTAACTATGGCTACACCTTC. Protein product: CASHGGNYGYTF. This rearrangement joins TRBV4-1 to TRBJ1-2; D uncertain. Trimming removed 8 bases at V and 1 base at J, with 8 bases between. From germline, CDR1 is MGHRA and CDR2 YSYEKL. The CDR3 is 12 residues long.

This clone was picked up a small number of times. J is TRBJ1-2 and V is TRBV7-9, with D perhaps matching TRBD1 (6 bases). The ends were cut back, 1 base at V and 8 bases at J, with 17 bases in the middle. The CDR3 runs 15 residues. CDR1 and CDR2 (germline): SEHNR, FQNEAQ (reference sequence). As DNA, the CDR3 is TGTGCCAGCAGCTTAGGACTCGGGGGGCTGCAAGGCTACACCTTC. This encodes CASSLGLGGLQGYTF. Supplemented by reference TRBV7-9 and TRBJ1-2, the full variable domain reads DTGVSQNPRHKITKRGQNVTFRCDPISEHNRLYWYRQTLGQGPEFLTYFQNEAQLEKSRLLSDRFSAERPKGSFSTLEIQRTEQGDSAMYLCASSLGLGGLQGYTFGSGTRLTVV.

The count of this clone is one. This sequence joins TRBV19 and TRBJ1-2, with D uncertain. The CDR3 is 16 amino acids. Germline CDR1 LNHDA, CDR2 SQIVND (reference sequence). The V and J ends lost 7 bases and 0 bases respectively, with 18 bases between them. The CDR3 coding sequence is TGTGCCAGTACCCCCCTGGGCAGTACAACTAACTATGGCTACACCTTC. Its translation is CASTPLGSTTNYGYTF.

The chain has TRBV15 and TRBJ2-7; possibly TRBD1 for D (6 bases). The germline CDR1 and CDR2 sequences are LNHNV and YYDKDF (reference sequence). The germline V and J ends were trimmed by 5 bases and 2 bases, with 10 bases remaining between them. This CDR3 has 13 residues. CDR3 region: CATSAGATYEQYF. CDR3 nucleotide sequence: TGTGCCACCAGCGCAGGGGCAACCTACGAGCAGTACTTC.

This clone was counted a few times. This chain's CDR3 is CASSGPGLAGGLDNEQFF. The DNA for the CDR3 is TGTGCCAGCAGTGGGCCGGGACTAGCGGGAGGGCTGGACAATGAGCAGTTCTTC. The chain employs TRBV6-1 and TRBJ2-1; 16 positions agree with TRBD2. The CDR3 extends over 18 amino acids. Unmatched junction bases numbered 8, after V lost 4 bases and J lost 5 bases. Per germline, CDR1 MNHNS and CDR2 SASEGT.

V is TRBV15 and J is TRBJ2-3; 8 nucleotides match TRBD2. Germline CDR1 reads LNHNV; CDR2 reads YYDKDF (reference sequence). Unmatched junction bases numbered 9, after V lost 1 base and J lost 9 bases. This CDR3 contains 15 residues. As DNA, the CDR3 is TGTGCCACCAGCAGAGCGTCAGGACTAGCACGAACGCAGTATTTT. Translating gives CATSRASGLARTQYF. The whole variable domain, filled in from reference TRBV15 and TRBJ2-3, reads DAMVIQNPRYQVTQFGKPVTLSCSQTLNHNVMYWYQQKSSQAPKLLFHYYDKDFNNEADTPDNFQSRRPNTSFCFLDIRSPGLGDTAMYLCATSRASGLARTQYFGPGTRLTVL.

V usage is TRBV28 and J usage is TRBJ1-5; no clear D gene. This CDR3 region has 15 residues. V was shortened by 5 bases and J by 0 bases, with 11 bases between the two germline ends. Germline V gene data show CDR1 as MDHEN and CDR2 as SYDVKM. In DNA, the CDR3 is TGTGCCAGCAGTGCGCCCCGGTATAGCAATCAGCCCCAGCATTTT. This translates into CASSAPRYSNQPQHF.

Here the CDR3 DNA reads TGTGCCGGGGGACAGGGGACTCAGCCCCAGCATTTT. Its translation is CAGGQGTQPQHF. The chain carries TRBV2 and TRBJ1-5; TRBD1 agrees at 10 bases. The germline V gene has CDR1 SNHLY and CDR2 FYNNEI. The CDR3 length is 12 residues. Trimming took 11 bases from V and 6 from J; bases not matched to a gene: 4.

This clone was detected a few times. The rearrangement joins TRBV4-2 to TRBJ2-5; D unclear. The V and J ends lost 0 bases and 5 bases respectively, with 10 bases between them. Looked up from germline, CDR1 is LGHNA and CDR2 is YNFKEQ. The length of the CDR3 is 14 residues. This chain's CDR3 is CASSQEVLVETQYF. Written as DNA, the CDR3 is TGTGCCAGCAGCCAAGAGGTGCTAGTGGAGACCCAGTACTTC.

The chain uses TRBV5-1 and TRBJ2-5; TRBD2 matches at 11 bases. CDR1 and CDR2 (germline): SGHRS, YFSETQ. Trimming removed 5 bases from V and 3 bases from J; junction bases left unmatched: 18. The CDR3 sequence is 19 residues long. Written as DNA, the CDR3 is TGCGCCAGCAGGCCAGCGACTAGCGGGGCGGCGCTTATTAAAGAGACCCAGTACTTC. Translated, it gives CASRPATSGAALIKETQYF. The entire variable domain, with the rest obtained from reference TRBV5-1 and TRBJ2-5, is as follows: KAGVTQTPRYLIKTRGQQVTLSCSPISGHRSVSWYQQTPGQGLQFLFEYFSETQRNKGNFPGRFSGRQFSNSRSEMNVSTLELGDSALYLCASRPATSGAALIKETQYFGPGTRLLVL.

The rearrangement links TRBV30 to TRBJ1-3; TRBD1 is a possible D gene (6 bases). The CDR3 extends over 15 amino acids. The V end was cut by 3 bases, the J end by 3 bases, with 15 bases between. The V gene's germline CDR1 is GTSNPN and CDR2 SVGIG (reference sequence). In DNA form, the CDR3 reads TGTGCCTGGAGGAACAGGGAAGAAAGTGGAAACACCATATATTTT. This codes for CAWRNREESGNTIYF. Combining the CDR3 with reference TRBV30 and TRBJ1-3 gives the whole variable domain SQTIHQWPATLVQPVGSPLSLECTVEGTSNPNLYWYRQAAGRGLQLLFYSVGIGQISSEVPQNLSASRPQDRQFILSSKKLLLSDSGFYLCAWRNREESGNTIYFGEGSWLTVV.

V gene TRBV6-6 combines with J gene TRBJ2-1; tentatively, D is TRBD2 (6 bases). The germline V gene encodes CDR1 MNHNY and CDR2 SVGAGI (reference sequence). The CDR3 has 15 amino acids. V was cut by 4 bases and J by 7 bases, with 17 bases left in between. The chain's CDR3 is CASSLKRGLRNEQFF. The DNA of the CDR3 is TGTGCCAGCAGTTTGAAACGGGGGTTGAGGAATGAGCAGTTCTTC.

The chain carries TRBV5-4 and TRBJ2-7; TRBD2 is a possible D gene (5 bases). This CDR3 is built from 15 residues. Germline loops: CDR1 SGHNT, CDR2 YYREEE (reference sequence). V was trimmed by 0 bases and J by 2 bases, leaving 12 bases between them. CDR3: CASSLAIEGTYEQYF. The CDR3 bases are TGTGCCAGCAGCTTGGCCATTGAGGGAACCTACGAGCAGTACTTC.

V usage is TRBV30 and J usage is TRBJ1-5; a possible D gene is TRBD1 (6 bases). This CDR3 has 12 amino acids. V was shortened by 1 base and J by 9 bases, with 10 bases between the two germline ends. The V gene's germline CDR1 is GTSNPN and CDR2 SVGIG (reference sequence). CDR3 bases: TGTGCCTGGAGTGAGGGAGGGGGGCCCCAGCATTTT. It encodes CAWSEGGGPQHF.

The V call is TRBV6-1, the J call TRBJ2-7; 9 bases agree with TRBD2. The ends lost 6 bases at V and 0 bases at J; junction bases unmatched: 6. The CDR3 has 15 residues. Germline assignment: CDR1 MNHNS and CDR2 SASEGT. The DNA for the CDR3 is TGTGCCAGCAGAGAGACTAGCGGAAGCTCCTACGAGCAGTACTTC. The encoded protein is CASRETSGSSYEQYF.

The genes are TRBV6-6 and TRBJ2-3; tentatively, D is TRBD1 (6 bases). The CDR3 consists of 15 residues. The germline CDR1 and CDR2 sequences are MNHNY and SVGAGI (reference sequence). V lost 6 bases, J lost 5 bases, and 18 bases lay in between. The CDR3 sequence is CASSVRMGARDTQYF. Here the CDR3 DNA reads TGTGCCAGCAGCGTGAGAATGGGGGCCAGAGATACGCAGTATTTT.

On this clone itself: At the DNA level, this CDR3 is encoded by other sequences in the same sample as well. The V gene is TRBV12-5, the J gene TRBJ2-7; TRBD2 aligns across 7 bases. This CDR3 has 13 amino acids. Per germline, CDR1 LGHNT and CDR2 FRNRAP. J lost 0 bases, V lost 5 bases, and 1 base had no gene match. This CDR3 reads CASGSGNSYEQYF. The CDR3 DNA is TGTGCTAGTGGTAGCGGGAACTCCTACGAGCAGTACTTC. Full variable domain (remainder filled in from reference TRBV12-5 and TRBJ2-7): DARVTQTPRHKVTEMGQEVTMRCQPILGHNTVFWYRQTMMQGLELLAYFRNRAPLDDSGMPKDRFSAEMPDATLATLKIQPSEPRDSAVYFCASGSGNSYEQYFGPGTRLTVT.

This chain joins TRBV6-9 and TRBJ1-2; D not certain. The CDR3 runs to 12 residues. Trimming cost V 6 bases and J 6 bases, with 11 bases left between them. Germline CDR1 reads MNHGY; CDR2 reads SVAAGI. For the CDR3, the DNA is TGTGCCAGCAGCGGACTCACCCATGGCTACACCTTC. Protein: CASSGLTHGYTF.

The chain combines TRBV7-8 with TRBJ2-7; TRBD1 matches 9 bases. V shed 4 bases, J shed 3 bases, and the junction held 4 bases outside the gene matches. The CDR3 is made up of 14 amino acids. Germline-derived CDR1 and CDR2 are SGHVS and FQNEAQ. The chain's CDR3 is CASSSGTGNYEQYF. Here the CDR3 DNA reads TGTGCCAGCAGCTCAGGGACAGGGAACTACGAGCAGTACTTC.

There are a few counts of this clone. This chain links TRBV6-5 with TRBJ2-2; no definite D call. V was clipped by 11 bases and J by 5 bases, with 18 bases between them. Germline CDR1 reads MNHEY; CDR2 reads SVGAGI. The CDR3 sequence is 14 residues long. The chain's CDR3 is CAAKTRQLTGELFF. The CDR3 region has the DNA TGTGCCGCCAAGACGAGGCAGCTAACCGGGGAGCTGTTTTTT.

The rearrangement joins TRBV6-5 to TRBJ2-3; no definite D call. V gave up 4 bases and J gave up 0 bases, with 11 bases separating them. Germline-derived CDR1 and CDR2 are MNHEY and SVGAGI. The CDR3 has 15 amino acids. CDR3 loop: CASSSDTTSTDTQYF. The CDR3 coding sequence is TGTGCCAGCAGTTCCGACACAACTAGCACAGATACGCAGTATTTT.

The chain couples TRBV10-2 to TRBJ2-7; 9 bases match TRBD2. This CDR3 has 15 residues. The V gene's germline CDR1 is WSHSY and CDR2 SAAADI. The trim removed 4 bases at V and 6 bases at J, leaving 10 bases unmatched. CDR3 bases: TGCGCCAGCAGTGGGTTAGCGGGAGACCCCCTCGAGCAGTACTTC. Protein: CASSGLAGDPLEQYF.

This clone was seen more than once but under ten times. In DNA, the CDR3 is TGTGCCTGGAGTAGACAGGGCGACCAGCCCCAGCATTTT. This encodes CAWSRQGDQPQHF. The chain couples TRBV30 to TRBJ1-5; TRBD1 agrees at 7 bases. CDR1 GTSNPN and CDR2 SVGIG come from the germline V gene (reference sequence). The CDR3 is 13 amino acids. V shed 2 bases, J shed 7 bases, and the junction held 5 bases outside the gene matches.

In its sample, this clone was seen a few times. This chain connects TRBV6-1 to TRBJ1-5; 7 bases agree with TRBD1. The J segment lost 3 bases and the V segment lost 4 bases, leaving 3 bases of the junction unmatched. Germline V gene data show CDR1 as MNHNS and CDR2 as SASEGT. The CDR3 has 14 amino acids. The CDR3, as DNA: TGTGCCAGCAGTGCGACAGGGAACAATCAGCCCCAGCATTTT. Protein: CASSATGNNQPQHF.

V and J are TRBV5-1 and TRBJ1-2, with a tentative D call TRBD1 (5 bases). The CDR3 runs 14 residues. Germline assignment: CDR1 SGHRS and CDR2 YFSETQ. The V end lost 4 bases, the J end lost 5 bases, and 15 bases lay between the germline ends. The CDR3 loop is CASSPGAEGYGYTF. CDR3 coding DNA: TGCGCCAGCAGCCCTGGGGCGGAAGGGTATGGCTACACCTTC. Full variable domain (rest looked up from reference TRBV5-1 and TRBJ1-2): KAGVTQTPRYLIKTRGQQVTLSCSPISGHRSVSWYQQTPGQGLQFLFEYFSETQRNKGNFPGRFSGRQFSNSRSEMNVSTLELGDSALYLCASSPGAEGYGYTFGSGTRLTVV.